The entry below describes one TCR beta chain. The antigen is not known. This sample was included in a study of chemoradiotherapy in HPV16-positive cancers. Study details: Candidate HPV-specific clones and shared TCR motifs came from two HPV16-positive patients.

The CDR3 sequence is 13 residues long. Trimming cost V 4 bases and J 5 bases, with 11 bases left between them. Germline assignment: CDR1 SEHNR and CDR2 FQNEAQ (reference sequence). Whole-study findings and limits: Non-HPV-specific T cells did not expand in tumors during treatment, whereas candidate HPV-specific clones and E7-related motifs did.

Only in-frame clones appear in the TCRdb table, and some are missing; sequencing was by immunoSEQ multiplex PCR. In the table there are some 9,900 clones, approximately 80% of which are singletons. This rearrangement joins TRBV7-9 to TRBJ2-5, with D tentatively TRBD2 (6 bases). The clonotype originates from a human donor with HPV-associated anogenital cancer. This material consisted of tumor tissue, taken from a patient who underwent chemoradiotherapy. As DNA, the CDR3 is TGTGCCAGCAGCTCGGGGGTTGGGGAGACCCAGTACTTC. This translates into CASSSGVGETQYF.